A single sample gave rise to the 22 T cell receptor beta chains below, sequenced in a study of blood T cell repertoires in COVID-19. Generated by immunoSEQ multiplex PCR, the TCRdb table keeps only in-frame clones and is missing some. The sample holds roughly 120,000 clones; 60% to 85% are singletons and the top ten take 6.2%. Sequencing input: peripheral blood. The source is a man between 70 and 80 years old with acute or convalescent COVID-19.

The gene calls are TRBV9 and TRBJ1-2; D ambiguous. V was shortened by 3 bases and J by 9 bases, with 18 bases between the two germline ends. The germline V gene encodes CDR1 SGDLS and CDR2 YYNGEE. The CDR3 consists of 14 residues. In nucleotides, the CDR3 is TGTGCCAGCAGCGGTGACGACCGGCAGCGTCGCTACACCTTC. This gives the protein CASSGDDRQRRYTF.

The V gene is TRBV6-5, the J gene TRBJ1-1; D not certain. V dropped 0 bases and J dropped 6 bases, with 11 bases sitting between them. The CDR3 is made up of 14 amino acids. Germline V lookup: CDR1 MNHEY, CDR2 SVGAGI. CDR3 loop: CASSYSISNPEAFF. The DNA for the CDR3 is TGTGCCAGCAGTTACTCGATATCTAACCCTGAAGCTTTCTTT.

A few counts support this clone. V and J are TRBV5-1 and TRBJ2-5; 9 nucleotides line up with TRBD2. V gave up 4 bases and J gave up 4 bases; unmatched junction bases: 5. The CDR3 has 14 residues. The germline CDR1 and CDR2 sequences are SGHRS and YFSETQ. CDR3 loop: CASSRTREGETQYF. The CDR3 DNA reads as TGCGCCAGCAGCCGGACGCGGGAGGGAGAGACCCAGTACTTC.

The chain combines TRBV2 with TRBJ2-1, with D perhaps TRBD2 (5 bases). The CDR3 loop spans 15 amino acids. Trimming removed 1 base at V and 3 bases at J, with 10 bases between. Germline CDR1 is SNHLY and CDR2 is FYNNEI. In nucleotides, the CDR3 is TGTGCCAGCAGTGAAGACCCGGGGAGCTACAATGAGCAGTTCTTC. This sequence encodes CASSEDPGSYNEQFF.

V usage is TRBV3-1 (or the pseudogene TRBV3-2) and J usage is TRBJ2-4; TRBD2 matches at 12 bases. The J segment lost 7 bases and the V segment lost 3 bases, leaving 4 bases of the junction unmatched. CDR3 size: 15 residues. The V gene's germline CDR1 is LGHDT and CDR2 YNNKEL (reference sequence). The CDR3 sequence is CASSQLAGGGNIQYF. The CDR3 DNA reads TGTGCCAGCAGCCAGCTAGCGGGAGGGGGGAACATTCAGTACTTC.

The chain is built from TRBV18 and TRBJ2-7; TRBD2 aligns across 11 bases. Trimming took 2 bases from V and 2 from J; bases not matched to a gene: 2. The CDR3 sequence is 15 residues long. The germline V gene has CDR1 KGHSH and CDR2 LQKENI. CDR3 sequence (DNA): TGTGCCAGCTCACCAGGTAGCGGGAGGGCCTACGAGCAGTACTTC. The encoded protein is CASSPGSGRAYEQYF.

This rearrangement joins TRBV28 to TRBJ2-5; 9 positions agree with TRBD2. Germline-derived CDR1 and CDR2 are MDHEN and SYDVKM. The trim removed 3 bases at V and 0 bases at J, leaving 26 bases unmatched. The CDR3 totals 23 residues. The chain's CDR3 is CASSFSQPGLAAITNGDQETQYF. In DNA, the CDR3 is TGTGCCAGCAGTTTCTCCCAGCCGGGACTAGCAGCGATAACCAATGGGGACCAAGAGACCCAGTACTTC. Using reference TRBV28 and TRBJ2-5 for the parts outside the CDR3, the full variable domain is DVKVTQSSRYLVKRTGEKVFLECVQDMDHENMFWYRQDPGLGLRLIYFSYDVKMKEKGDIPEGYSVSREKKERFSLILESASTNQTSMYLCASSFSQPGLAAITNGDQETQYFGPGTRLLVL.

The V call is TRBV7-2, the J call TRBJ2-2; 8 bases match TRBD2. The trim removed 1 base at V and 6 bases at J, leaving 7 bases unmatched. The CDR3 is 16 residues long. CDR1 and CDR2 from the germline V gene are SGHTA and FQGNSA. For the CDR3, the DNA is TGTGCCAGCAGCTTAGATCGGGGGGGCCTGTCCGGGGAGCTGTTTTTT. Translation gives CASSLDRGGLSGELFF.

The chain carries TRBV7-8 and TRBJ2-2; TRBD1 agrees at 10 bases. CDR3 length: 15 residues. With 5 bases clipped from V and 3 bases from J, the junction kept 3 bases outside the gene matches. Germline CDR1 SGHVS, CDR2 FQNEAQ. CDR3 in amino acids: CASSQGQGYTGELFF. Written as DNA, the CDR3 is TGTGCCAGCAGCCAGGGACAGGGGTACACCGGGGAGCTGTTTTTT.

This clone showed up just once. This CDR3 reads CASSIGGELGSPLHF. The CDR3, as DNA: TGTGCCAGTAGTATAGGGGGAGAGTTGGGCTCACCCCTCCACTTT. The V gene is TRBV19, the J gene TRBJ1-6; D unclear. The V end was cut by 1 base, the J end by 10 bases, with 14 bases between. The CDR3 covers 15 residues. Germline V lookup: CDR1 LNHDA, CDR2 SQIVND (reference sequence).

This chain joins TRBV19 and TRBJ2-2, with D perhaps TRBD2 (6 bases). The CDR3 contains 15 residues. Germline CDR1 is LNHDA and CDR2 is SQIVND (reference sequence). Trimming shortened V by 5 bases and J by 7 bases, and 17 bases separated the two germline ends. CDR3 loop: CASSQLRGAGGELFF. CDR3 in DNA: TGTGCCAGTAGTCAATTGAGGGGAGCGGGCGGGGAGCTGTTTTTT.

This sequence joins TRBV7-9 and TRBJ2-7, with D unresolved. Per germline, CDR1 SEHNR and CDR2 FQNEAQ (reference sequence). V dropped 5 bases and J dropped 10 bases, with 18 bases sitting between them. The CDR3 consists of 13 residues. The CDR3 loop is CASSLSHPFAQYF. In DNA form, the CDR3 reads TGTGCCAGCAGCCTCAGTCATCCCTTCGCCCAGTACTTC.

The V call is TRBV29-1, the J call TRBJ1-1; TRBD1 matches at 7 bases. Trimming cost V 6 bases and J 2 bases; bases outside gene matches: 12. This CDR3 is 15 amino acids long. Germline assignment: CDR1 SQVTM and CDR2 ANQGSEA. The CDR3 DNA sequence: TGCAGCGTGCAGCCCCCGACAGGGTATAACACTGAAGCTTTCTTT. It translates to CSVQPPTGYNTEAFF.

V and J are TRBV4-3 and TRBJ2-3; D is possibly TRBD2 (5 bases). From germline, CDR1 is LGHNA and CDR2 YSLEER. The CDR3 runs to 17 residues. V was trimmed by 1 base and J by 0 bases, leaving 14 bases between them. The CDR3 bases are TGCGCCAGCAGCCAAGGGCGAGCGGCCCCTAGCACAGATACGCAGTATTTT. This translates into CASSQGRAAPSTDTQYF.

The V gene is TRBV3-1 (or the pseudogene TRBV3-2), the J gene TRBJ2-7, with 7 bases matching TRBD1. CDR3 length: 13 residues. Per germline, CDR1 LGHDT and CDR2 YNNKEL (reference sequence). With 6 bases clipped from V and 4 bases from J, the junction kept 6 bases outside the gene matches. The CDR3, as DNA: TGTGCCAGCAGACAACAGGGGTCATACGAGCAGTACTTC. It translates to CASRQQGSYEQYF.

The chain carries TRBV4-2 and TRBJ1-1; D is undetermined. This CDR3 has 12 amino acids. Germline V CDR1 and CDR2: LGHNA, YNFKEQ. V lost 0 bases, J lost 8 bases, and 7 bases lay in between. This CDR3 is CASSQDSREAFF. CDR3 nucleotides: TGTGCCAGCAGCCAAGATTCCAGGGAAGCTTTCTTT.

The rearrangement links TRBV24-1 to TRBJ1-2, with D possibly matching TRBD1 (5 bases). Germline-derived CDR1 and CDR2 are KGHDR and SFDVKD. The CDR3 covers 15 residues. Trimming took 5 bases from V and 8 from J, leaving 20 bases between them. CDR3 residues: CATSAPECRERGYTF. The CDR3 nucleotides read TGTGCCACCAGTGCCCCTGAGTGCAGGGAACGCGGCTACACCTTC.

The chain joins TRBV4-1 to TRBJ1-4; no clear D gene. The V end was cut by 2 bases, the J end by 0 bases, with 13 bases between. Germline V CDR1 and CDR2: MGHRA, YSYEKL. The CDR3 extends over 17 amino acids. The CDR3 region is CASSQRTVAATNEKLFF. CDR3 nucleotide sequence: TGCGCCAGCAGCCAACGGACTGTCGCCGCAACTAATGAAAAACTGTTTTTT.

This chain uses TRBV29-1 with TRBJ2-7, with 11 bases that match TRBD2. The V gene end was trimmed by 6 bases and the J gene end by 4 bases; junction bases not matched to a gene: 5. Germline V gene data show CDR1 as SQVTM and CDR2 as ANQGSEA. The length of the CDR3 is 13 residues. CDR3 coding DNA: TGCAGCGTCCTAGCGGGAGGTTTGTACGAGCAGTACTTC. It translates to CSVLAGGLYEQYF.

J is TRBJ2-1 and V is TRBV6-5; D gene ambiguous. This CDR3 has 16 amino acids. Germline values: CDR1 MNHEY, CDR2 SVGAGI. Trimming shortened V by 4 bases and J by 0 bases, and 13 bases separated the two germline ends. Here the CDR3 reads CASSSSLISSYNEQFF. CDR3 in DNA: TGTGCCAGCAGTTCTTCCCTAATAAGCTCCTACAATGAGCAGTTCTTC.

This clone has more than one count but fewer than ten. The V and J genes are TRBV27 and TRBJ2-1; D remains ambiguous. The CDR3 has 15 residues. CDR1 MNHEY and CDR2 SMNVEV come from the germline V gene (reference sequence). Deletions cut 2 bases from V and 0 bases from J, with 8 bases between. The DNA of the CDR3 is TGTGCCAGCAGTTTAAACCTACTCTCCTACAATGAGCAGTTCTTC. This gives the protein CASSLNLLSYNEQFF.

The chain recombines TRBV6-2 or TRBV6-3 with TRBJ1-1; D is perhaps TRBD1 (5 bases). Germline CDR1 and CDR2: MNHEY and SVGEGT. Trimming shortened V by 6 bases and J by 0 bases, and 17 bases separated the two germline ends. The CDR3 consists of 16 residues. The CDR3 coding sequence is TGTGCCAGCAGCCTATACCCGACAGTCATGAACACTGAAGCTTTCTTT. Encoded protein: CASSLYPTVMNTEAFF.